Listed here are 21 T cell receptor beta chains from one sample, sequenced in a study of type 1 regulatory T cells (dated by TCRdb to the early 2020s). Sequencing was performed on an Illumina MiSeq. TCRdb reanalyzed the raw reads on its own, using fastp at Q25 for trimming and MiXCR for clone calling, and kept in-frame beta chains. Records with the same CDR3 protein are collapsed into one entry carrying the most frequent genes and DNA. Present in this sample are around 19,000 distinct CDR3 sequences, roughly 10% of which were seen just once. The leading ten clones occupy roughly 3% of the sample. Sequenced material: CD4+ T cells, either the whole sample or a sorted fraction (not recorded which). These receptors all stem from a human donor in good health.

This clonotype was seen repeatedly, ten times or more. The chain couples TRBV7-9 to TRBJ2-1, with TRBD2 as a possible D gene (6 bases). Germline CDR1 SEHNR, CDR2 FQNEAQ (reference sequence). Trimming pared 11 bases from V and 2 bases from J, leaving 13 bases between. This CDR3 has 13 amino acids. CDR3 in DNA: TGTGCCGCGGAGGGTGAGGCCTACAATGAGCAGTTCTTC. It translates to CAAEGEAYNEQFF.

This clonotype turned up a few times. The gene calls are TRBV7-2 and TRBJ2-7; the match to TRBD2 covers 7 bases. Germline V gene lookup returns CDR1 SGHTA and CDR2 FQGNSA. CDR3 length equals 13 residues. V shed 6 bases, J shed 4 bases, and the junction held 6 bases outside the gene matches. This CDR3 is CASSLGGGYEQYF. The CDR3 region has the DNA TGTGCCAGCAGTTTGGGGGGAGGGTACGAGCAGTACTTC.

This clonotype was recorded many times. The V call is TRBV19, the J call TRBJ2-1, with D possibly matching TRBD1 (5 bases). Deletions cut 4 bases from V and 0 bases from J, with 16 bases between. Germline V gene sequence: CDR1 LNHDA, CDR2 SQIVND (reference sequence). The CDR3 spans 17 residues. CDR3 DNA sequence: TGTGCCAGTAGTACCAGACAGACCCTCAGCTCCTACAATGAGCAGTTCTTC. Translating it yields CASSTRQTLSSYNEQFF.

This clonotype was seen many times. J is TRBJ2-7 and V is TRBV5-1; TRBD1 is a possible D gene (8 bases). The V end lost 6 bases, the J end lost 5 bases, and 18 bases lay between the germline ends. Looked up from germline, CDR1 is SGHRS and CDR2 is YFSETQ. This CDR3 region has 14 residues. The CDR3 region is CASTRGDRSDEQYF. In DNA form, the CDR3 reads TGCGCCAGCACCCGGGGGGACAGGTCCGACGAGCAGTACTTC.

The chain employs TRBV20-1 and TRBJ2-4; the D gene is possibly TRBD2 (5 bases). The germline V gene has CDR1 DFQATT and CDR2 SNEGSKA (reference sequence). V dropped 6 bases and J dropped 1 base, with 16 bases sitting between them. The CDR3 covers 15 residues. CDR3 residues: CSASREGEAKNIQYF. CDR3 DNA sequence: TGCAGTGCCTCCCGGGAAGGTGAGGCCAAAAACATTCAGTACTTC.

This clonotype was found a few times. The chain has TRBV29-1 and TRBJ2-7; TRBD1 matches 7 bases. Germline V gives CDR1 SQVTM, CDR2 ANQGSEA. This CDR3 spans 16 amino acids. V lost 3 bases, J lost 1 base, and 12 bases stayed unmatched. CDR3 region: CSVDRRGKTGSYEQYF. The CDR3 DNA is TGCAGCGTTGATCGAAGGGGAAAGACAGGGTCCTACGAGCAGTACTTC.

CDR3: CASSYQGQRENTGELFF. The CDR3 region has the DNA TGTGCCAGCAGTTATCAGGGACAGAGAGAGAACACCGGGGAGCTGTTTTTT. The chain uses TRBV6-2 or TRBV6-3 and TRBJ2-2, with 7 bases lining up with TRBD1. The CDR3 sequence is 17 residues long. With V trimmed by 3 bases and J by 1 base, 8 bases remained unmatched. CDR1 and CDR2 (germline): MNHEY, SVGEGT.

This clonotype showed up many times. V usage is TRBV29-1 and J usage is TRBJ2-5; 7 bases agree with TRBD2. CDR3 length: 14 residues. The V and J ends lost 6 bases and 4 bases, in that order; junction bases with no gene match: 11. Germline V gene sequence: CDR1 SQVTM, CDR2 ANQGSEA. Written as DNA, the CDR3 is TGCAGCGTCGCGTTTTGGGGGGGGGGAGAGACCCAGTACTTC. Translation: CSVAFWGGGETQYF.

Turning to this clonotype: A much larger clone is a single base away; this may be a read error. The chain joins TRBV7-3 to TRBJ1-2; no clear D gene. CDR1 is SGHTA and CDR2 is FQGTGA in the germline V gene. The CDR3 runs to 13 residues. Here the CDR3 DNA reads TGTACCAGCAGCTTAGACGGAAACTATGGCTACACCTTC. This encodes CTSSLDGNYGYTF.

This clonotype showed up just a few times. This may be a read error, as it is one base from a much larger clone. CDR3 residues: CANSLASSGETQYF. The CDR3 DNA follows: TGCGCCAACAGCTTGGCCAGTAGCGGCGAGACCCAGTACTTC. V gene TRBV5-1 combines with J gene TRBJ2-5; D possibly corresponds to TRBD2 (6 bases). This CDR3 has 14 amino acids. The V gene's germline CDR1 is SGHRS and CDR2 YFSETQ.

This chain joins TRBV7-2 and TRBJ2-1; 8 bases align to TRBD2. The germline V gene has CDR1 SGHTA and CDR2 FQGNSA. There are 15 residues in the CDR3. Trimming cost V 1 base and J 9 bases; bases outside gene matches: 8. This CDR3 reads CASSLGGGTSIEQFF. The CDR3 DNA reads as TGTGCCAGCAGCTTAGGCGGGGGGACTAGTATTGAGCAGTTCTTC.

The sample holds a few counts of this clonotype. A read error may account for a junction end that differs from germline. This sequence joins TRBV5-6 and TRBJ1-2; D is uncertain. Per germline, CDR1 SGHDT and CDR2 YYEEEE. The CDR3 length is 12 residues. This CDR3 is CASSPHGKGYAF. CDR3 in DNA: TGTGCCAGCAGCCCCCATGGGAAGGGCTACGCCTTC.

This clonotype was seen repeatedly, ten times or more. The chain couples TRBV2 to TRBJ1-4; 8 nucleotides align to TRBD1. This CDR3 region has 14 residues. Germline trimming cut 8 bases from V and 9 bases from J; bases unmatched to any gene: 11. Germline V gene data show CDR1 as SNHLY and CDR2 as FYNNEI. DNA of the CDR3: TGTGCCAGCGCCTCAGGGGGCTCCTCCAAAAAACTGTTTTTT. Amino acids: CASASGGSSKKLFF.

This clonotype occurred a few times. CDR3 sequence: CSAKAPSTDTQYF. Written as DNA, the CDR3 is TGCAGTGCAAAAGCTCCGAGCACAGATACGCAGTATTTT. The chain uses TRBV20-1 and TRBJ2-3; the D is unclear. Deletions cut 6 bases from V and 0 bases from J, with 10 bases between. CDR3 length: 13 residues. Germline V CDR1 and CDR2: DFQATT, SNEGSKA (reference sequence).

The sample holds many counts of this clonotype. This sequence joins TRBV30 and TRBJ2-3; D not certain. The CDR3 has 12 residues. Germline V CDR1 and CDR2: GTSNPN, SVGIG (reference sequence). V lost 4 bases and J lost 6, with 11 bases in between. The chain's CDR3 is CAWKGSADTQYF. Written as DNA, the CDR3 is TGTGCCTGGAAGGGTTCTGCTGATACGCAGTATTTT. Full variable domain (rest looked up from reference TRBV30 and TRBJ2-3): SQTIHQWPATLVQPVGSPLSLECTVEGTSNPNLYWYRQAAGRGLQLLFYSVGIGQISSEVPQNLSASRPQDRQFILSSKKLLLSDSGFYLCAWKGSADTQYFGPGTRLTVL.

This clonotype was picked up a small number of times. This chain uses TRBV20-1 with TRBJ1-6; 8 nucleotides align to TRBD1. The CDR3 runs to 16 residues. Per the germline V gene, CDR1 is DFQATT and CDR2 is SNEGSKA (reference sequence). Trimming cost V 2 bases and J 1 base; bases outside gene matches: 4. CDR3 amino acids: CSARRTGSSYNSPLHF. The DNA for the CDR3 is TGCAGTGCTAGAAGGACAGGGAGTTCCTATAATTCACCCCTCCACTTT.

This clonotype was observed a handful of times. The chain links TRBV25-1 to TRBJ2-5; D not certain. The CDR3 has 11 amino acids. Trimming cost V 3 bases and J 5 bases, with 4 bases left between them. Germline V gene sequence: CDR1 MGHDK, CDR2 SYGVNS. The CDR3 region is CASSDRETQYF. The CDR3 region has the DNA TGTGCCAGCAGTGATAGGGAGACCCAGTACTTC.

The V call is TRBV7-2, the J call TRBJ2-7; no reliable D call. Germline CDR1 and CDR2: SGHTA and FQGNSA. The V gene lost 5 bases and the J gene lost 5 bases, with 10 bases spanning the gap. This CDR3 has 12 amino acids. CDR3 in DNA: TGTGCCAGCAGCGGCGGCCGCCACGAGCAGTACTTC. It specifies CASSGGRHEQYF.

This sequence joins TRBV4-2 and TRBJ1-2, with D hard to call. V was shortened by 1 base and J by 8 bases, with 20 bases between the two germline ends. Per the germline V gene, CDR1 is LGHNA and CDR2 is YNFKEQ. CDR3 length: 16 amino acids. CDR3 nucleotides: TGTGCCAGCAGCCAAGTTGACCCTCGGGAAGCTCACGGCTACACCTTC. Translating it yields CASSQVDPREAHGYTF.

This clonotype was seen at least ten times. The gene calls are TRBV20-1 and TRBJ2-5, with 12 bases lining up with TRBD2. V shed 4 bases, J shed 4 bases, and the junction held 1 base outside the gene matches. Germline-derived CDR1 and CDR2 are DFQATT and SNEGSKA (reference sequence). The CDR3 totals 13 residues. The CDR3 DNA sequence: TGCAGTGCTATGACTAGCGGGAGAGAGACCCAGTACTTC. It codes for CSAMTSGRETQYF.

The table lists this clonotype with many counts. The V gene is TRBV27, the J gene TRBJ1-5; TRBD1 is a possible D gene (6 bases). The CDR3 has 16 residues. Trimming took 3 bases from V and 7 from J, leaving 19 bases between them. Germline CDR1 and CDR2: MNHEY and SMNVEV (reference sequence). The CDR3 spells CASSFGGTNDGQPQHF. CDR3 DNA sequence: TGTGCCAGCAGTTTTGGCGGGACAAATGATGGGCAGCCCCAGCATTTT.